These 20 T cell receptor beta chains share one sample of origin, sequenced in a study of CD8 T cells in ankylosing spondylitis. TCRdb redid the calling of the 5' RACE reads with MiXCR, one entry per CDR3 protein. The table has around 25,000 distinct CDR3 sequences, roughly 13% seen once; the top ten hold less than 35%. Sequencing was carried out using blood. These receptors were obtained from a male donor with ankylosing spondylitis or in good health (not recorded which).

This clonotype was counted many times. The V and J genes are TRBV29-1 and TRBJ1-2; the D gene is possibly TRBD1 (5 bases). V was trimmed by 7 bases and J by 4 bases, leaving 13 bases between them. The CDR3 consists of 12 residues. CDR1 SQVTM and CDR2 ANQGSEA come from the germline V gene. CDR3 in amino acids: CSDQRGSYGYTF. The CDR3 DNA follows: TGCAGCGACCAAAGGGGCAGCTATGGCTACACCTTC.

The V call is TRBV21-1, the J call TRBJ2-7. TRBV21-1 counts as a pseudogene. The CDR3 is made up of 12 amino acids. Here the CDR3 DNA reads TGTGCCAGCAGCAATCTCCCCTACGAGCAGTACGTC. This gives the protein CASSNLPYEQYV.

Ten or more counts support this clonotype. The chain links TRBV28 to TRBJ2-1; 11 positions match TRBD2. CDR1 is MDHEN and CDR2 is SYDVKM in the germline V gene. V lost 2 bases and J lost 7; bases outside the gene matches: 4. This CDR3 comprises 15 residues. The CDR3 here is CASSLVAGGRNEQFF. In DNA, the CDR3 is TGTGCCAGCAGTTTAGTAGCGGGAGGGCGTAATGAGCAGTTCTTC.

This clonotype was detected ten times or more. One end of the junction is discordant with germline, which a read error may explain. The chain links TRBV7-2 to TRBJ2-3, with a tentative D call TRBD2 (7 bases). The germline V gene has CDR1 SGHTA and CDR2 FQGNSA. The CDR3 spans 17 residues. The CDR3 loop is CASSPLGGGPSTDTQYF. The CDR3 bases are TGTGCTAGCAGCCCCCTAGGGGGGGGCCCTAGCACAGATACGCAGTATTTT.

This clonotype was observed a few times. The chain is built from TRBV7-3 and TRBJ2-5; D is perhaps TRBD2 (5 bases). From germline, CDR1 is SGHTA and CDR2 FQGTGA. The CDR3 length is 16 residues. V dropped 2 bases and J dropped 4 bases, with 17 bases sitting between them. The CDR3 DNA reads as TGTGCCAGCAGCTTAGGGGTCGCGGGCAAGACAGAGACCCAGTACTTC. Encoded protein: CASSLGVAGKTETQYF.

This clonotype was detected ten times or more. The rearrangement links TRBV6-5 to TRBJ2-7; 8 bases fit TRBD1. The ends lost 8 bases at V and 6 bases at J; junction bases unmatched: 12. The CDR3 is 14 amino acids. Germline assignment: CDR1 MNHEY and CDR2 SVGAGI. Here the CDR3 reads CASRNVRTGSEQYF. The CDR3 DNA sequence: TGTGCCAGCCGGAACGTAAGGACAGGGAGCGAGCAGTACTTC.

This clonotype appeared a few times. V is TRBV6-1 and J is TRBJ2-7, with TRBD1 matching 7 bases. The trim removed 4 bases at V and 4 bases at J, leaving 7 bases unmatched. CDR1 and CDR2 from the germline V gene are MNHNS and SASEGT. The CDR3 extends over 14 amino acids. CDR3: CASSVGDSRYEQYV. The CDR3, as DNA: TGTGCCAGCAGTGTAGGGGACAGCCGATACGAGCAGTACGTC.

This clonotype was seen repeatedly, ten times or more. The rearrangement links TRBV12-3 or TRBV12-4 to TRBJ2-3; no clear D gene. CDR3 length: 14 amino acids. The V and J ends lost 0 bases and 11 bases respectively, with 15 bases between them. CDR3 DNA: TGTGCCAGCAGTTTAGCTGATGGGATTGCTAGGCAGTATTTT. This translates into CASSLADGIARQYF.

This clonotype was picked up many times. This rearrangement joins TRBV11-2 to TRBJ2-1, with D perhaps TRBD2 (5 bases). This CDR3 spans 15 amino acids. Trimming took 0 bases from V and 7 from J, leaving 13 bases between them. Looked up from germline, CDR1 is SGHAT and CDR2 is FQNNGV. The DNA for the CDR3 is TGTGCCAGCAGCTTAGACGGGGTGGCCAGTAATGAGCAGTTCTTC. Protein: CASSLDGVASNEQFF.

The V and J genes are TRBV10-3 and TRBJ2-3; D may correspond to TRBD1 or TRBD2 (5 bases each). The CDR3 spans 18 residues. Germline loops: CDR1 ENHRY, CDR2 SYGVKD. V lost 3 bases and J 4 bases, leaving 23 bases between the germline ends. CDR3 sequence (DNA): TGTGCCATCAGTGATCGGACTGGGAAAGGGGCGCGGGCAGATACGCAGTATTTT. It specifies CAISDRTGKGARADTQYF.

This clonotype occurred many times. The chain employs TRBV20-1 and TRBJ2-3, with D unclear. Germline assignment: CDR1 DFQATT and CDR2 SNEGSKA (reference sequence). Trimming took off 1 base at V and 0 bases at J, with 8 bases between the two ends. The CDR3 covers 14 residues. The CDR3 protein is CSARALSSTDTQYF. The CDR3 region has the DNA TGCAGTGCTAGAGCATTGTCTAGCACAGATACGCAGTATTTT.

The genes are TRBV5-1 and TRBJ2-2, with a weak D call TRBD2 (6 bases). The CDR3 length is 15 residues. Germline CDR1 and CDR2: SGHRS and YFSETQ. The germline V and J ends were trimmed by 2 bases and 3 bases, with 11 bases remaining between them. Here the CDR3 reads CASSFSGEYTGELFF. The CDR3 DNA is TGCGCCAGCAGCTTCTCGGGAGAGTACACCGGGGAGCTGTTTTTT.

This clonotype has a count of ten or more. The chain links TRBV15 to TRBJ1-1, with D uncertain. The CDR3 loop spans 13 amino acids. CDR1 and CDR2 from the germline V gene are LNHNV and YYDKDF (reference sequence). V gave up 2 bases and J gave up 0 bases, with 4 bases separating them. In DNA form, the CDR3 reads TGTGCCACCAGCAGACTGATGAACACTGAAGCTTTCTTT. It specifies CATSRLMNTEAFF.

This clonotype was observed many times. V is TRBV20-1 and J is TRBJ2-1; TRBD2 agrees at 14 bases. This CDR3 has 13 amino acids. CDR1 and CDR2 from the germline V gene are DFQATT and SNEGSKA (reference sequence). Trimming took 3 bases from V and 10 from J; bases not matched to a gene: 2. As DNA, the CDR3 is TGCAGTGCTAGCCGGACTAGCGGGAGGGAGCAGTTCTTC. This gives the protein CSASRTSGREQFF.

In its sample, this clonotype was seen many times. The CDR3 sequence: CASSLRIIGELFF. The CDR3 nucleotides read TGTGCCAGCAGTCTAAGGATTATCGGGGAGCTGTTTTTT. The chain links TRBV12-3 or TRBV12-4 to TRBJ2-2; the D is unclear. The CDR3 covers 13 residues. Trimming took 5 bases from V and 7 from J, leaving 11 bases between them.

The chain couples TRBV4-3 to TRBJ1-2; no definite D call. Trimming left V 0 bases short and J 3 bases short, with 8 bases between. The length of the CDR3 is 14 residues. In germline, CDR1 is LGHNA, CDR2 YSLEER. The CDR3 coding sequence is TGCGCCAGCAGCCAAGATCGGGGTGACTATGGCTACACCTTC. Protein product: CASSQDRGDYGYTF.

Ten or more counts support this clonotype. The rearrangement links TRBV29-1 to TRBJ2-5; tentatively, D is TRBD2 (6 bases). CDR3 length: 12 residues. CDR1 SQVTM and CDR2 ANQGSEA come from the germline V gene. Trimming took 3 bases from V and 10 from J, leaving 15 bases between them. CDR3: CSVDGLAEGQYF. CDR3 sequence (DNA): TGCAGCGTTGACGGCCTGGCGGAGGGCCAGTACTTC.

This chain connects TRBV7-2 to TRBJ2-1; 12 nucleotides align to TRBD2. The trim removed 6 bases at V and 7 bases at J, leaving 22 bases unmatched. Germline-derived CDR1 and CDR2 are SGHTA and FQGNSA. CDR3 length equals 20 residues. This CDR3 reads CASSLRRGASGRALGNEQFF. CDR3 nucleotide sequence: TGTGCCAGCAGTTTAAGGAGGGGCGCTAGCGGGAGGGCCTTGGGGAATGAGCAGTTCTTC.

V and J are TRBV29-1 and TRBJ1-4, with a tentative D call TRBD1 (6 bases). Trimming pared 6 bases from V and 0 bases from J, leaving 8 bases between. CDR1 and CDR2 (germline): SQVTM, ANQGSEA. CDR3 size: 13 residues. In nucleotides, the CDR3 is TGCAGCGTACCAGGGGCAACTAATGAAAAACTGTTTTTT. Translated, it gives CSVPGATNEKLFF.

This sequence joins TRBV5-1 and TRBJ2-2; 7 bases match TRBD1. This CDR3 is built from 14 residues. The germline V gene has CDR1 SGHRS and CDR2 YFSETQ. V lost 3 bases, J lost 5 bases, and 4 bases stayed unmatched. CDR3 residues: CASSSTGLTGELFF. The CDR3 nucleotides read TGCGCCAGCAGCTCGACAGGGCTGACCGGGGAGCTGTTTTTT.